This section outlines one TCR beta chain sequence together with its context. Germline-derived CDR1 and CDR2 are SGDLS and YYNGEE. V dropped 1 base and J dropped 5 bases, with 15 bases sitting between them. The CDR3 has 15 amino acids. The sample belongs to a study of control samples from healthy donors and cancer patients. Assay used: immunoSEQ multiplex PCR; TCRdb lists only in-frame clones, some missing. This sample has approximately 110,000 clones, with 75% to 90% found just once. This chain uses TRBV9 with TRBJ2-5; D ambiguous. The origin of this receptor is a woman in her forties or fifties in good health. Sequencing used blood. The DNA of the CDR3 is TGTGCCAGCAGCGTATCCGGGCCCCCCAAGGAGACCCAGTACTTC. Amino acid sequence: CASSVSGPPKETQYF.